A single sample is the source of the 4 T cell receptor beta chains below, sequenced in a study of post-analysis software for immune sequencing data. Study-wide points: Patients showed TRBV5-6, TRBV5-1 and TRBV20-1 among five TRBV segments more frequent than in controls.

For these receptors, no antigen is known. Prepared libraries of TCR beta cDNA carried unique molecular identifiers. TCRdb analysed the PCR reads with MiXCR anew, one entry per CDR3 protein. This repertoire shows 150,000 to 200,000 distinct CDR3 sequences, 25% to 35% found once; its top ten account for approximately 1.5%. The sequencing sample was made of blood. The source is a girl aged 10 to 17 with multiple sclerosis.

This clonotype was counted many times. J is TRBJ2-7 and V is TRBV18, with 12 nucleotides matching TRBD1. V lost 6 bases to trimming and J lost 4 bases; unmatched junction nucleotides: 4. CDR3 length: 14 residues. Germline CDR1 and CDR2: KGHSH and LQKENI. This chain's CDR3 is CASSGTGGLYEQYF. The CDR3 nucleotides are TGTGCCAGCTCGGGGACAGGGGGCTTGTACGAGCAGTACTTC.

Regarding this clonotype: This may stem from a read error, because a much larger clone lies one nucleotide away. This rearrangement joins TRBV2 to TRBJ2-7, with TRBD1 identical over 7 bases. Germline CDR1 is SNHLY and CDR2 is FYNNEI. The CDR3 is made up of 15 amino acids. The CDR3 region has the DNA TGTGTCAGCAGTGAACCGACAGGGTCCTACTACGAGCAGTACTTC. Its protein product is CVSSEPTGSYYEQYF.

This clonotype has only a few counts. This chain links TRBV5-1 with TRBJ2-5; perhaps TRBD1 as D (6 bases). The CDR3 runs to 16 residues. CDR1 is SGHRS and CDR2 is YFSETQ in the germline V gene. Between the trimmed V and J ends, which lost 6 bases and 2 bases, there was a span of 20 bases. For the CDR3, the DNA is TGCGCCAGCACTTATACATTGGGGGCACGACAAGAGACCCAGTACTTC. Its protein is CASTYTLGARQETQYF.

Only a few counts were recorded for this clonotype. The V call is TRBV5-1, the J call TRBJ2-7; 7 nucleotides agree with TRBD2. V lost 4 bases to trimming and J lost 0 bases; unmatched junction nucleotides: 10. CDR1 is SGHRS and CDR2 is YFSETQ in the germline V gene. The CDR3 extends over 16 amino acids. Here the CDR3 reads CASSRDREASSYEQYF. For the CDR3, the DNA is TGCGCCAGCAGCAGGGATCGGGAGGCCTCCTCCTACGAGCAGTACTTC.